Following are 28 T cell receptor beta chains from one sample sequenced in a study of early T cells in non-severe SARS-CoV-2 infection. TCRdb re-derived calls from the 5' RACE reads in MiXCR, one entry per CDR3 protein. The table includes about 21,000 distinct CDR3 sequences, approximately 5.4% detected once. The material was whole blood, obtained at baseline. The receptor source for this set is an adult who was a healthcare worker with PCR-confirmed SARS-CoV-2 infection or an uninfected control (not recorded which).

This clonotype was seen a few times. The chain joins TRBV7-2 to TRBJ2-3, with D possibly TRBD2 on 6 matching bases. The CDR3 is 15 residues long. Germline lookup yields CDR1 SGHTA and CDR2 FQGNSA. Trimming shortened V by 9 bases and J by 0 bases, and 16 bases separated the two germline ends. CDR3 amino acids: CASNFYGGSTDTQYF. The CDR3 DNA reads TGTGCCAGTAATTTTTACGGGGGTAGCACAGATACGCAGTATTTT.

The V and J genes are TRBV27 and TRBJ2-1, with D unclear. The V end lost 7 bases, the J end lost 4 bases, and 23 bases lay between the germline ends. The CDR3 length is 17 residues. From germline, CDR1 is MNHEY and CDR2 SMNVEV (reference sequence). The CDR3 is CASIPSPESSRYNEQFF. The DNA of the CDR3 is TGTGCCAGCATCCCTTCCCCGGAAAGTTCTCGGTACAATGAGCAGTTCTTC.

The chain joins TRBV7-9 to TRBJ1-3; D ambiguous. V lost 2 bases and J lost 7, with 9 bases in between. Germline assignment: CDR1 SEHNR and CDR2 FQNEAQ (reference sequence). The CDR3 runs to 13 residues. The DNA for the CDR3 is TGTGCCAGCAGCTTAAACCCGGGGAACACCATATATTTT. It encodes CASSLNPGNTIYF.

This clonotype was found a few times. The CDR3 region is CASSRGRGTGELFF. The CDR3, as DNA: TGTGCCAGCAGTAGAGGCAGGGGCACCGGGGAGCTGTTTTTT. The chain is built from TRBV2 and TRBJ2-2; possible D gene TRBD1, 6 bases. The CDR3 consists of 14 residues. Germline lookup yields CDR1 SNHLY and CDR2 FYNNEI. The V gene lost 5 bases and the J gene lost 4 bases, with 11 bases spanning the gap.

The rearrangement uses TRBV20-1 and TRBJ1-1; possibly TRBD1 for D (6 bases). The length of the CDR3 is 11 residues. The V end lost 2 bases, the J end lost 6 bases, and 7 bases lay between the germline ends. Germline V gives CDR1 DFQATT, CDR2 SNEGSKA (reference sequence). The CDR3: CSARWGPEAFF. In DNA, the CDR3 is TGCAGTGCTAGATGGGGGCCTGAAGCTTTCTTT.

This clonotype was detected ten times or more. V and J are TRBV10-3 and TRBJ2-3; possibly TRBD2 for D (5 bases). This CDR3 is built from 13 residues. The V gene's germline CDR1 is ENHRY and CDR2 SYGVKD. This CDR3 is CAIGPRDTDTQYF. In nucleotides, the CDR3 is TGTGCAATCGGTCCCCGGGACACAGATACGCAGTATTTT.

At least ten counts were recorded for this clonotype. CDR3 in amino acids: CASSLRGGGNTIYF. The CDR3 DNA is TGCGCCAGCAGCCTGAGGGGTGGCGGAAACACCATATATTTT. The chain recombines TRBV5-1 with TRBJ1-3; tentative D call: TRBD1 (5 bases). This CDR3 is built from 14 residues. Germline V gene sequence: CDR1 SGHRS, CDR2 YFSETQ. The V end was cut by 4 bases, the J end by 4 bases, with 12 bases between.

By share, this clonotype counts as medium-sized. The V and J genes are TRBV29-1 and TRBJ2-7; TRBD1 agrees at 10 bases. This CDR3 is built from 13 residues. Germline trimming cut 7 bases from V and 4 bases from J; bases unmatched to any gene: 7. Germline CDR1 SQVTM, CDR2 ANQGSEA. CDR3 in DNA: TGCAGCGCTAGACAGGGGGCGTCTTACGAGCAGTACTTC. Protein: CSARQGASYEQYF.

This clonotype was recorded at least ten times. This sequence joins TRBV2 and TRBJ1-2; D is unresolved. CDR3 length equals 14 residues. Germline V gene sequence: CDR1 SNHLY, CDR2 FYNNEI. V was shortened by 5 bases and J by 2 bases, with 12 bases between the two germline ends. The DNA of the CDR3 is TGTGCCAGCAGTCCTCTTTCGGGAAACTATGGCTACACCTTC. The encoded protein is CASSPLSGNYGYTF.

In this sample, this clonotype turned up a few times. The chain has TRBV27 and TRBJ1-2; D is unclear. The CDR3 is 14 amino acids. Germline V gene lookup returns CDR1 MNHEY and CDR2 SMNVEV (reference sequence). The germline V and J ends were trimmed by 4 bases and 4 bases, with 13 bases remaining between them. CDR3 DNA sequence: TGTGCCAGCAGTTACAGCGACCGGGCCTATGGCTACACCTTC. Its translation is CASSYSDRAYGYTF.

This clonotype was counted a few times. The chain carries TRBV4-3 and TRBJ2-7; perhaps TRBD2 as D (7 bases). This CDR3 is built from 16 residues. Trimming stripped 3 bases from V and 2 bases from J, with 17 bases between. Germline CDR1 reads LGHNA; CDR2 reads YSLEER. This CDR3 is CASSHDQRGATYEQYF. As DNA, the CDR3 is TGCGCCAGCAGCCATGACCAACGGGGGGCCACCTACGAGCAGTACTTC.

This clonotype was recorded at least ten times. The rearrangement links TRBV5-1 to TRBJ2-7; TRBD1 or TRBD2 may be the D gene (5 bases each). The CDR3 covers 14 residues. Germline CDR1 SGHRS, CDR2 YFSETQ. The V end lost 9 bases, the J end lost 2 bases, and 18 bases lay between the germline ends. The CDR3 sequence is CATSVGLGAYEQYF. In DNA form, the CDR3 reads TGCGCCACCTCGGTCGGGCTGGGGGCCTACGAGCAGTACTTC.

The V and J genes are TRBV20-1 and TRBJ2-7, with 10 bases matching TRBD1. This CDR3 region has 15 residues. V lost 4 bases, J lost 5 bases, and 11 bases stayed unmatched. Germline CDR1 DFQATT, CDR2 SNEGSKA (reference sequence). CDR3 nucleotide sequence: TGCAGTGCTATTGACCCCGGGACAGGGGCTGACGAGCAGTACTTC. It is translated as CSAIDPGTGADEQYF.

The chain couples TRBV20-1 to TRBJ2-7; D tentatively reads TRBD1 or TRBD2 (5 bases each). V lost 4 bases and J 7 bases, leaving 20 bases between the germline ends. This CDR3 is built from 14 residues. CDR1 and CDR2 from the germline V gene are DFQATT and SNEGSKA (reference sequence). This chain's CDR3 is CSATGDRPYAEQYF. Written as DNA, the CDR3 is TGCAGTGCTACCGGGGACCGACCCTATGCGGAGCAGTACTTC.

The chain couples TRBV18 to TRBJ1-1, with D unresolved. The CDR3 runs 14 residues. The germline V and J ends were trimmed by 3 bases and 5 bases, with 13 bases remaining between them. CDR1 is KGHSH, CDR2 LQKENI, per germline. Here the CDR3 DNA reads TGTGCCAGCTCACCGAGGGAGGAAAGAACTGAAGCTTTCTTT. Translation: CASSPREERTEAFF.

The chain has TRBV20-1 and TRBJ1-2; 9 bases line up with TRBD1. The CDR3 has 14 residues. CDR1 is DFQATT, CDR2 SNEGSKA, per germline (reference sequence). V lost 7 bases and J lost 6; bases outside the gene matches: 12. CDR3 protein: CSVPGQGDFDGYTF. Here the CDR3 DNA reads TGCAGTGTCCCGGGACAGGGCGACTTTGATGGCTACACCTTC.

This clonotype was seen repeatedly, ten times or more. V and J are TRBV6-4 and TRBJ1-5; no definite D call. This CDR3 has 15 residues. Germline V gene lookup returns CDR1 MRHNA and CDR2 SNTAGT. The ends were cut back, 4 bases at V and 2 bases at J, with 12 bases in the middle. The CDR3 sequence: CASSGDGSGNQPQHF. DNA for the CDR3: TGTGCCAGCAGTGGGGATGGCAGTGGCAATCAGCCCCAGCATTTT.

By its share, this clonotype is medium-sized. Written as DNA, the CDR3 is TGTGCCAGCAGCCAAGTTTGGGCTAGCGGGGGTCGCTACGAGCAGTACTTC. Translated, it gives CASSQVWASGGRYEQYF. The J gene is TRBJ2-7, the V gene TRBV3-1, with TRBD2 matching 10 bases. V was pared by 1 base and J by 3 bases, with 9 bases of the junction left unmatched. Germline assignment: CDR1 LGHDT and CDR2 YNNKEL (reference sequence). The CDR3 is 17 amino acids.

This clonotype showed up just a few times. Here the CDR3 DNA reads TGTGCCAGCAGCTTAACTGGGGGAGTGGAGACCCAGTACTTC. Protein: CASSLTGGVETQYF. The chain uses TRBV7-3 and TRBJ2-5; D assignment may be TRBD1 or TRBD2 (5 bases each). This CDR3 is built from 14 residues. Germline-derived CDR1 and CDR2 are SGHTA and FQGTGA. V was pared by 0 bases and J by 5 bases, with 10 bases between.

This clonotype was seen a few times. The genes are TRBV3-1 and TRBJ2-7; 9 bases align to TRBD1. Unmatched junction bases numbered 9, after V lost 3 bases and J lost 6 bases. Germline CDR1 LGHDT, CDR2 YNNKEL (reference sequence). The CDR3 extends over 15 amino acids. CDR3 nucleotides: TGTGCCAGCAGCCAGCCCGGGACAGGGAGTAGCGAGCAGTACTTC. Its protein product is CASSQPGTGSSEQYF.

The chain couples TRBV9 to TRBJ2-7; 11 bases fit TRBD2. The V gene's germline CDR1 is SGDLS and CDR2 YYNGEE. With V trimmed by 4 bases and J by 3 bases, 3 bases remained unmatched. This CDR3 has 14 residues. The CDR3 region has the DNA TGTGCCAGCAGCTTCGGACTAGCGGGCTACGAGCAGTACTTC. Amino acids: CASSFGLAGYEQYF.

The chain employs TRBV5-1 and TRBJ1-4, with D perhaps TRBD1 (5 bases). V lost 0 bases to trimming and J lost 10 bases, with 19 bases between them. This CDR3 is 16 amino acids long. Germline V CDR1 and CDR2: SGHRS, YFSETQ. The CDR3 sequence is CASSLETGTVYGKLFF. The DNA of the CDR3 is TGCGCCAGCAGCTTGGAGACCGGGACCGTCTATGGAAAACTGTTTTTT.

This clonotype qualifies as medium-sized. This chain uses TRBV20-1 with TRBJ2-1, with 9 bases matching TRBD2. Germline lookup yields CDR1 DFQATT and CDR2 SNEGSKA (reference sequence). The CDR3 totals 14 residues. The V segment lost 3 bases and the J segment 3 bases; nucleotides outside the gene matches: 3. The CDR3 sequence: CSARVAGDYNEQFF. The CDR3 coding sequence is TGCAGTGCTAGGGTAGCGGGGGACTACAATGAGCAGTTCTTC.

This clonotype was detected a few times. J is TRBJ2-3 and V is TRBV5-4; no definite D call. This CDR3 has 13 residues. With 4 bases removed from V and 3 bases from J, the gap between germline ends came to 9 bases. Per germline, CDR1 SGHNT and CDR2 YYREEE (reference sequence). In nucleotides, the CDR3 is TGTGCCAGCAGCATCGACTTAACAGATACGCAGTATTTT. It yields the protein CASSIDLTDTQYF.

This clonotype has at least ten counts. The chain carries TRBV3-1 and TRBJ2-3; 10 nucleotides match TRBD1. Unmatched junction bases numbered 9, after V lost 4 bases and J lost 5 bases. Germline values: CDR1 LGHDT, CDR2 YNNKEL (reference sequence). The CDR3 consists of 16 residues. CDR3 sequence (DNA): TGTGCCAGCAGCCCCACCCTGGACAGGGGGTTAGATACGCAGTATTTT. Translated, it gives CASSPTLDRGLDTQYF.

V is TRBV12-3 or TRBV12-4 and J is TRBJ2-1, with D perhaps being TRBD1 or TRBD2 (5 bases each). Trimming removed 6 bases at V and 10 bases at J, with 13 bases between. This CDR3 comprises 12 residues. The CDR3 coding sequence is TGTGCCAGCAGCATCGGGGACGGCGAGCAGTTCTTC. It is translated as CASSIGDGEQFF.

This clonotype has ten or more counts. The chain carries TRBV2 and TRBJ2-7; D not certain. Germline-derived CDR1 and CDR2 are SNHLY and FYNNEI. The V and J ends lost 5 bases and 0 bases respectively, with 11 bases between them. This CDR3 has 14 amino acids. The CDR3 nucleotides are TGTGCCAGCAGTCCTGACGGAAGCTCCTACGAGCAGTACTTC. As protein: CASSPDGSSYEQYF.

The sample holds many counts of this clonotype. Written as DNA, the CDR3 is TGCGCCAGCAGTGACCCCACGACGCAGGGGGAAGAGACCCAGTACTTC. As protein: CASSDPTTQGEETQYF. The V call is TRBV10-2, the J call TRBJ2-5, with 7 bases fitting TRBD1. The CDR3 is 16 residues long. V lost 3 bases and J lost 3; bases outside the gene matches: 10. Germline loops: CDR1 WSHSY, CDR2 SAAADI.